This T cell receptor (beta chain) is drawn from a study of technical replicates of blood from a few donors (dated by TCRdb to the late 2010s). With regard to this clone: Its antigen remains undetermined. Per-base qualities were not stored, and no clone one base away is much larger.

Libraries were constructed by the immunoSEQ multiplex PCR assay. TCRdb carries this immuneACCESS record with in-frame sequences only. Its versions omit some clonotypes, under half of them owing to an unresolved V gene in the studies checked, with the rest unexplained. The sample includes roughly 14,000 clones, with around 85% observed a single time. The biggest ten clones account for about 9.9% of the sample. Sequenced sample: PBMCs. The receptor comes from a human donor in good health.

The CDR3 protein: CASSYQGFGDEQYF. The nucleotide sequence reads TGCGCCAGCAGCTATCAGGGGTTTGGGGACGAGCAGTACTTC. The receptor chain draws on TRBV5-1 and TRBJ2-7, with TRBD1 tentatively as D gene (6 bases match). Reading the germline V gene gives CDR1 SGHRS and CDR2 YFSETQ. Its CDR3 holds 14 amino acids, cysteine through phenylalanine. The retained sequence is limited to the CDR3, 42 bases, with the frame set at the first base. V is cut by 3 bases and J by 5 bases, and the space between the germline ends is 15 bases.